Shown below are 19 T cell receptor beta chains from a single sample sequenced in a study of blood T cell repertoires in COVID-19. Using immunoSEQ multiplex PCR, the repertoire was profiled, and TCRdb retains in-frame clones only, with some absent. The data hold roughly 41,000 clones, with more than 75% observed a single time. Sequencing was carried out using peripheral blood. Every receptor here comes from a human donor in a cohort sampled during active COVID-19.

V and J are TRBV3-1 (or the pseudogene TRBV3-2) and TRBJ1-1; 9 bases are a match to TRBD1. This CDR3 spans 15 amino acids. CDR1 is LGHDT and CDR2 is YNNKEL in the germline V gene (reference sequence). With V trimmed by 5 bases and J by 1 base, 5 bases remained unmatched. CDR3: CASSFGTGRNTEAFF. The CDR3 DNA sequence: TGTGCCAGCAGCTTCGGGACAGGGAGGAACACTGAAGCTTTCTTT.

The rearrangement links TRBV27 to TRBJ2-7, with 15 bases identical to TRBD2. Germline CDR1 reads MNHEY; CDR2 reads SMNVEV (reference sequence). CDR3 length: 17 amino acids. V gave up 6 bases and J gave up 5 bases; unmatched junction bases: 11. CDR3 DNA: TGTGCCAGCAGCCGGACTAGCGGGAGGGCTCTAGCCCACGAGCAGTACTTC. Residues: CASSRTSGRALAHEQYF.

The chain links TRBV5-4 to TRBJ2-3; 7 bases map to TRBD2. The J segment lost 0 bases and the V segment lost 4 bases, leaving 11 bases of the junction unmatched. This CDR3 has 17 residues. Germline V gene sequence: CDR1 SGHNT, CDR2 YYREEE (reference sequence). CDR3 nucleotides: TGTGCCAGCAGCCCTGGGTTAGCGGGTCTCAGCACAGATACGCAGTATTTT. Translated: CASSPGLAGLSTDTQYF. Filled out from reference TRBV5-4 and TRBJ2-3, the complete variable domain reads ETGVTQSPTHLIKTRGQQVTLRCSSQSGHNTVSWYQQALGQGPQFIFQYYREEENGRGNFPPRFSGLQFPNYSSELNVNALELDDSALYLCASSPGLAGLSTDTQYFGPGTRLTVL.

This clone has more than one count but fewer than ten. The chain couples TRBV19 to TRBJ1-1, with D possibly matching TRBD1 (5 bases). Germline CDR1 LNHDA, CDR2 SQIVND (reference sequence). With 6 bases removed from V and 8 bases from J, the gap between germline ends came to 10 bases. This CDR3 is 11 amino acids long. The CDR3 loop reads CASSHWTEAFF. The CDR3 nucleotides are TGTGCCAGTAGCCACTGGACAGAAGCTTTCTTT.

In its sample, this clone was seen once. The CDR3 DNA follows: TGTGCCAGCAGCTTTACTAGCGGGAGAGTCCACGAGCAGTACTTC. It specifies CASSFTSGRVHEQYF. The gene calls are TRBV11-2 and TRBJ2-7; 11 nucleotides match TRBD2. In germline, CDR1 is SGHAT, CDR2 FQNNGV. The CDR3 totals 15 residues. V lost 3 bases and J lost 5; bases outside the gene matches: 6. Full variable domain (missing parts from reference TRBV11-2 and TRBJ2-7): EAGVAQSPRYKIIEKRQSVAFWCNPISGHATLYWYQQILGQGPKLLIQFQNNGVVDDSQLPKDRFSAERLKGVDSTLKIQPAKLEDSAVYLCASSFTSGRVHEQYFGPGTRLTVT.

V gene TRBV28 combines with J gene TRBJ2-7; D perhaps matches TRBD2 (6 bases). This CDR3 region has 15 residues. Looked up from germline, CDR1 is MDHEN and CDR2 is SYDVKM. Trimming shortened V by 1 base and J by 6 bases, and 16 bases separated the two germline ends. The CDR3 nucleotides are TGTGCCAGCAGTTTATTACGGGACTTATACTTCGAGCAGTACTTC. Protein: CASSLLRDLYFEQYF.

V and J are TRBV20-1 and TRBJ2-2; 7 bases map to TRBD2. The CDR3 is 17 amino acids. The J segment lost 7 bases and the V segment lost 3 bases, leaving 17 bases of the junction unmatched. CDR1 and CDR2 (germline): DFQATT, SNEGSKA (reference sequence). CDR3 sequence (DNA): TGCAGTGCTAGTAAAGGGCCCAGCGGGATACTAGGCGGGGAGCTGTTTTTT. Its protein is CSASKGPSGILGGELFF.

This chain uses TRBV7-6 with TRBJ2-5; TRBD1 might be the D (5 bases). The CDR3 contains 13 residues. Per the germline V gene, CDR1 is SGHVS and CDR2 is FNYEAQ. V lost 5 bases, J lost 1 base, and 8 bases lay in between. The CDR3 sequence: CASSRQPQETQYF. DNA of the CDR3: TGTGCCAGCAGCCGACAGCCCCAAGAGACCCAGTACTTC.

The chain uses TRBV29-1 and TRBJ2-3; D is ambiguous. From germline, CDR1 is SQVTM and CDR2 ANQGSEA. V was pared by 3 bases and J by 6 bases, with 10 bases between. The CDR3 spans 12 residues. CDR3 sequence (DNA): TGCAGCGTTGATTATTACGGGGATACGCAGTATTTT. The encoded protein is CSVDYYGDTQYF.

V gene TRBV7-6 combines with J gene TRBJ1-1; no reliable D call. The length of the CDR3 is 15 residues. Trimming left V 1 base short and J 1 base short, with 10 bases between. The germline V gene encodes CDR1 SGHVS and CDR2 FNYEAQ. CDR3 protein: CASSLGETRNTEAFF. CDR3 DNA: TGTGCCAGCAGCTTAGGGGAGACCAGGAACACTGAAGCTTTCTTT.

In this sample, this clone turned up once. This chain uses TRBV11-2 with TRBJ2-3; 10 positions agree with TRBD2. J was trimmed by 3 bases and V by 6 bases; bases with no gene match: 18. The CDR3 extends over 19 amino acids. Per germline, CDR1 SGHAT and CDR2 FQNNGV. The CDR3 DNA reads TGTGCCAGCAGTTTCACTCGCGGGCTAGCGGGAGAAACTACAGATACGCAGTATTTT. Its translation: CASSFTRGLAGETTDTQYF.

The J gene is TRBJ2-1, the V gene TRBV5-1; D perhaps matches TRBD2 (5 bases). The CDR3 has 15 amino acids. The germline V gene has CDR1 SGHRS and CDR2 YFSETQ. The V end lost 3 bases, the J end lost 0 bases, and 10 bases lay between the germline ends. The CDR3 sequence is CASSWTSTSYNEQFF. The DNA for the CDR3 is TGCGCCAGCAGCTGGACTTCCACCTCCTACAATGAGCAGTTCTTC.

The count of this clone is one. V is TRBV27 and J is TRBJ1-5; D ambiguous. CDR1 is MNHEY, CDR2 SMNVEV, per germline (reference sequence). This CDR3 region has 13 residues. V shed 5 bases and J shed 5 bases, with 10 bases lying between them. CDR3 sequence reads: CASSLASHQPQHF. The CDR3 coding sequence is TGTGCCAGCAGTCTAGCAAGCCATCAGCCCCAGCATTTT.

In its sample, this clone was seen a few times. This chain connects TRBV4-1 to TRBJ2-1; 8 nucleotides agree with TRBD1. The CDR3 covers 13 residues. V gave up 3 bases and J gave up 9 bases; unmatched junction bases: 4. Germline V gene sequence: CDR1 MGHRA, CDR2 YSYEKL. The CDR3 DNA sequence: TGCGCCAGCAGCCAGGACAGGGCCCTTGAGCAGTTCTTC. This encodes CASSQDRALEQFF.

This clone was seen just once. The chain has TRBV2 and TRBJ2-2; D perhaps matches TRBD1 (6 bases). Germline values: CDR1 SNHLY, CDR2 FYNNEI. The CDR3 has 15 residues. Trimming cost V 6 bases and J 1 base, with 12 bases left between them. In DNA form, the CDR3 reads TGTGCCAGCAGCGGCCAGGGGCTGAACACCGGGGAGCTGTTTTTT. Residues: CASSGQGLNTGELFF.

The V and J genes are TRBV24-1 and TRBJ1-1, with D perhaps matching TRBD1 (6 bases). Germline loops: CDR1 KGHDR, CDR2 SFDVKD. The CDR3 has 15 amino acids. V lost 5 bases, J lost 7 bases, and 19 bases lay in between. The CDR3 spells CATSGGGPGLGEAFF. CDR3 DNA: TGTGCCACCAGTGGGGGGGGCCCGGGTTTAGGTGAAGCTTTCTTT.

This clone was seen more than once but under ten times. The V and J genes are TRBV19 and TRBJ2-7; maybe TRBD1 (5 bases). In germline, CDR1 is LNHDA, CDR2 SQIVND (reference sequence). This CDR3 spans 12 amino acids. Trimming took off 6 bases at V and 5 bases at J, with 11 bases between the two ends. DNA of the CDR3: TGTGCCAGTAGGGCAGGGTTACACGAGCAGTACTTC. This encodes CASRAGLHEQYF.

The gene calls are TRBV24-1 and TRBJ1-2; 9 bases fit TRBD1. Germline CDR1 KGHDR, CDR2 SFDVKD. The CDR3 consists of 17 residues. V gave up 3 bases and J gave up 5 bases; unmatched junction bases: 12. CDR3 sequence (DNA): TGTGCCACCAGTGATCCAGGGACAGGGCCCAGATTTTATGGCTACACCTTC. Protein: CATSDPGTGPRFYGYTF.

The V gene is TRBV6-5, the J gene TRBJ2-5, with D uncertain. The CDR3 is 14 amino acids. The ends were cut back, 2 bases at V and 0 bases at J, with 7 bases in the middle. In germline, CDR1 is MNHEY, CDR2 SVGAGI. The CDR3 spells CASSYISYQETQYF. The DNA of the CDR3 is TGTGCCAGCAGTTACATTAGCTACCAAGAGACCCAGTACTTC.